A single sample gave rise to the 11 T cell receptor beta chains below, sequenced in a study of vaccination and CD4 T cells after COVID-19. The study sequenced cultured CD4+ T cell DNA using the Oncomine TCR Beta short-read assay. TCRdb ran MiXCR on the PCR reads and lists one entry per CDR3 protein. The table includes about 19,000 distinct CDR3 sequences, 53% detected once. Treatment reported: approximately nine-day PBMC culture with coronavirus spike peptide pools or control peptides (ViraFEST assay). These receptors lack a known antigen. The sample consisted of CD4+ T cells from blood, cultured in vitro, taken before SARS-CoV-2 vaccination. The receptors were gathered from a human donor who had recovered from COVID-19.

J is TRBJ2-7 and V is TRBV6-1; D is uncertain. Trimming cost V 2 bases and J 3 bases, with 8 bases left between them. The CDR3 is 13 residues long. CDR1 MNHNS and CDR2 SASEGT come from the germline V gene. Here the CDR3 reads CASSEIPGYEQYF. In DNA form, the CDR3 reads TGTGCCAGCAGTGAAATACCAGGCTACGAGCAGTACTTC.

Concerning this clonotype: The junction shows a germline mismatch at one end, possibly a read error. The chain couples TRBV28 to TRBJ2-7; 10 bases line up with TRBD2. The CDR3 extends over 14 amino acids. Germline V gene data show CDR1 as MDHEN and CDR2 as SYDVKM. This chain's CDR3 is CASSFLAGVGEQCF. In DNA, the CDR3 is TGTGCCAGCAGTTTCCTAGCGGGAGTTGGCGAGCAGTGCTTC.

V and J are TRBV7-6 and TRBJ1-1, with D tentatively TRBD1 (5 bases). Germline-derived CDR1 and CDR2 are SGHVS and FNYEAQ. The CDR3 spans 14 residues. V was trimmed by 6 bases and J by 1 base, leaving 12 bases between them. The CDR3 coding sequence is TGTGCCAGCAGTCGAAAGGGGAGGAACACTGAAGCTTTCTTT. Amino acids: CASSRKGRNTEAFF.

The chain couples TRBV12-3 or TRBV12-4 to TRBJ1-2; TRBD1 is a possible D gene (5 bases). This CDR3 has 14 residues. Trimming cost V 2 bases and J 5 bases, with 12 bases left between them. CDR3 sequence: CASSLHSRGYGYTF. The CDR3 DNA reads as TGTGCCAGCAGTTTACACAGTCGGGGGTATGGCTACACCTTC.

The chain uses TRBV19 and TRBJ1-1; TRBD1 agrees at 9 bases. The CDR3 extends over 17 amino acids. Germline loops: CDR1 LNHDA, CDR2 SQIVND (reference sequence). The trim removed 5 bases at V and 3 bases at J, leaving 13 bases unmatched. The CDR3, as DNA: TGTGCCAGTAGTCGAACGGGACAGGGAGTTTGGGACACTGAAGCTTTCTTT. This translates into CASSRTGQGVWDTEAFF.

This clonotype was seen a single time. CDR3 bases: TGTGCCAGTAAGGAGGGGGGCAGCGAGACCCAGTACTTC. Protein product: CASKEGGSETQYF. This chain links TRBV6-1 with TRBJ2-5; D may correspond to TRBD1 or TRBD2 (6 bases each). The CDR3 length is 13 residues. Germline values: CDR1 MNHNS, CDR2 SASEGT. Trimming removed 9 bases from V and 5 bases from J, with 16 bases in between.

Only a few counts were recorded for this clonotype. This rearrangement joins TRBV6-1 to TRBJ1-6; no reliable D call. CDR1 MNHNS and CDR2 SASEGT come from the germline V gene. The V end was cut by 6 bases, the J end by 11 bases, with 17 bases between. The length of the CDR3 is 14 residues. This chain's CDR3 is CASRSTGLKPPLHF. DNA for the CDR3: TGTGCCAGCAGATCTACGGGTCTTAAGCCACCCCTCCACTTT.

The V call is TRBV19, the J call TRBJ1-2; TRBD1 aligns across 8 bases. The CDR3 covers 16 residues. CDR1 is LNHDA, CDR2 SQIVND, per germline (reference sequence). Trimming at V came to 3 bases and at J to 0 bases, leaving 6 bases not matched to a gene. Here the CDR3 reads CASSILGQGANYGYTF. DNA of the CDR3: TGTGCCAGTAGTATCCTCGGACAGGGAGCTAACTATGGCTACACCTTC.

As DNA, the CDR3 is TGTGCCAGCAGTTACTCGCCGCGACAAATCTATGGCTACACCTTC. Encoded protein: CASSYSPRQIYGYTF. The chain uses TRBV6-5 and TRBJ1-2; D is uncertain. Germline V CDR1 and CDR2: MNHEY, SVGAGI. Trimming took off 0 bases at V and 4 bases at J, with 12 bases between the two ends. The CDR3 length is 15 residues.

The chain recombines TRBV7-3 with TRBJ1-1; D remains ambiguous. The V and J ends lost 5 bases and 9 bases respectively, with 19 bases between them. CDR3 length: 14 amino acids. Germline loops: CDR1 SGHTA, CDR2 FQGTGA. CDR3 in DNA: TGTGCCAGCAGCCCTGGGAGGGTCACTCCCCAAGCTTTCTTT. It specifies CASSPGRVTPQAFF.

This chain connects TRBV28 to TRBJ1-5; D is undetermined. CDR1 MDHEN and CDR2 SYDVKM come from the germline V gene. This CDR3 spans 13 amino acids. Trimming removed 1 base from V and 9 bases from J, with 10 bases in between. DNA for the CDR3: TGTGCCAGCAGTTTATATCTCCAAGCGCCCCAGCATTTT. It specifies CASSLYLQAPQHF.